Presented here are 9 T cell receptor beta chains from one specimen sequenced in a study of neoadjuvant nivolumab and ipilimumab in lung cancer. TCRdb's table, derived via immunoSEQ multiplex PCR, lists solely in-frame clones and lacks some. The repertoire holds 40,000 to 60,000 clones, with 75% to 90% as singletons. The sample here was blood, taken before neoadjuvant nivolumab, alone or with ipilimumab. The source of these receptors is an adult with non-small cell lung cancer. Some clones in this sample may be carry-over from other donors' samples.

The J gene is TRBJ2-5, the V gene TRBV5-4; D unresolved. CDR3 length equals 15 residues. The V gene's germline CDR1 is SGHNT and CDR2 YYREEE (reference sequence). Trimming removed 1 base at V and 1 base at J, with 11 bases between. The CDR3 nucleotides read TGTGCCAGCAGCTTGCGTTGGTCAGTCCAAGAGACCCAGTACTTC. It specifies CASSLRWSVQETQYF.

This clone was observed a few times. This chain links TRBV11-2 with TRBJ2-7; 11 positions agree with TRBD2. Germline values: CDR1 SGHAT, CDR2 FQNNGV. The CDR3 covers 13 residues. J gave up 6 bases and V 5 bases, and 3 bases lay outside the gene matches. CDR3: CASSPGTSGEQYF. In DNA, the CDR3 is TGTGCCAGCAGCCCTGGGACTAGCGGCGAGCAGTACTTC.

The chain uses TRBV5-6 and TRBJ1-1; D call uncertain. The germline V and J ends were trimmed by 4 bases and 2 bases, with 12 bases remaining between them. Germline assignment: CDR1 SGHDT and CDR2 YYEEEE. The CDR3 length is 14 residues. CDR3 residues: CASSPWNQNTEAFF. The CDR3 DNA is TGTGCCAGCAGCCCATGGAATCAAAACACTGAAGCTTTCTTT.

The CDR3 is CASSSQGSRDNEQFF. The CDR3 DNA is TGCGCCAGCAGCTCACAGGGCTCTAGGGACAATGAGCAGTTCTTC. V usage is TRBV5-1 and J usage is TRBJ2-1; maybe TRBD1 (6 bases). V lost 3 bases to trimming and J lost 5 bases, with 15 bases between them. Germline CDR1 and CDR2: SGHRS and YFSETQ. CDR3 length: 15 residues.

DNA for the CDR3: TGCGCCAGCAGCTGGGCACCGGGACTAGCAGGTCTCACAGATACGCAGTATTTT. The encoded protein is CASSWAPGLAGLTDTQYF. This chain joins TRBV5-1 and TRBJ2-3; 9 positions match TRBD2. Unmatched junction bases numbered 13, after V lost 3 bases and J lost 2 bases. Germline CDR1 and CDR2: SGHRS and YFSETQ. The CDR3 sequence is 18 residues long.

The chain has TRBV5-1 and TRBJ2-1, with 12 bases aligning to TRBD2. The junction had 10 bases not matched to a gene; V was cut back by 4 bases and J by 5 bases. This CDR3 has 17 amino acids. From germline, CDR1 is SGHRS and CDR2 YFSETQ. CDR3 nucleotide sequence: TGCGCCAGCAGCCCGACGCTAGCGGGAGGGAAAAACAATGAGCAGTTCTTC. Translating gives CASSPTLAGGKNNEQFF.

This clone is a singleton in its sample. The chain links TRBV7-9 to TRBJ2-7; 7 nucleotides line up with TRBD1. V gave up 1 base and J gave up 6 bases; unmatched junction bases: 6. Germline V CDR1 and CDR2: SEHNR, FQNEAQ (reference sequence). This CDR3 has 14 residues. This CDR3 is CASSLVGPGGEQYF. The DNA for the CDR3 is TGTGCCAGCAGCTTAGTGGGGCCAGGGGGCGAGCAGTACTTC.

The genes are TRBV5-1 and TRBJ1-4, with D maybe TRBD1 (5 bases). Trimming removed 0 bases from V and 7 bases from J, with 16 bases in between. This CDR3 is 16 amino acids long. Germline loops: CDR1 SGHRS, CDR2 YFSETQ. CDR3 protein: CASSLAGGLPSEKLFF. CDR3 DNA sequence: TGCGCCAGCAGCTTGGCGGGGGGTCTACCCTCTGAAAAACTGTTTTTT. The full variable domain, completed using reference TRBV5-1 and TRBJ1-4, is KAGVTQTPRYLIKTRGQQVTLSCSPISGHRSVSWYQQTPGQGLQFLFEYFSETQRNKGNFPGRFSGRQFSNSRSEMNVSTLELGDSALYLCASSLAGGLPSEKLFFGSGTQLSVL.

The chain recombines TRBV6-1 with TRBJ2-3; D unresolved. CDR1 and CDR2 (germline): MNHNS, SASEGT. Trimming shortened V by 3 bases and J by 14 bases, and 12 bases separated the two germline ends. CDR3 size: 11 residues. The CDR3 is CASSEATLPYF. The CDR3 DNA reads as TGTGCCAGCAGTGAGGCCACCTTACCGTATTTT.